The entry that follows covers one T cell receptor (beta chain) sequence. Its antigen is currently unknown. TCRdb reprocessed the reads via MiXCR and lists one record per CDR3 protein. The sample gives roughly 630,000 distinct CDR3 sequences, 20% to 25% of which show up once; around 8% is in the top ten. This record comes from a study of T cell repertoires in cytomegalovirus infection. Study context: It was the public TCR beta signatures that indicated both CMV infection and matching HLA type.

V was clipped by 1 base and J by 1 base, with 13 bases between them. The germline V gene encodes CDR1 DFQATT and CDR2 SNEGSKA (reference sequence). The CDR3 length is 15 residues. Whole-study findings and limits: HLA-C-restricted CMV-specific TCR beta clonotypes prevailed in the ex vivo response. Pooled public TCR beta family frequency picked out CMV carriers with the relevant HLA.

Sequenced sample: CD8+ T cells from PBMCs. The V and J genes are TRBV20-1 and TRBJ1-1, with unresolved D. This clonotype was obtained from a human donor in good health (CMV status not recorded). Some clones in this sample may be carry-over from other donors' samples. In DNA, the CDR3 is TGCAGTGCTAGAGGGTGGCAGGCGCCGAACACTGAAGCTTTCTTT. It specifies CSARGWQAPNTEAFF.